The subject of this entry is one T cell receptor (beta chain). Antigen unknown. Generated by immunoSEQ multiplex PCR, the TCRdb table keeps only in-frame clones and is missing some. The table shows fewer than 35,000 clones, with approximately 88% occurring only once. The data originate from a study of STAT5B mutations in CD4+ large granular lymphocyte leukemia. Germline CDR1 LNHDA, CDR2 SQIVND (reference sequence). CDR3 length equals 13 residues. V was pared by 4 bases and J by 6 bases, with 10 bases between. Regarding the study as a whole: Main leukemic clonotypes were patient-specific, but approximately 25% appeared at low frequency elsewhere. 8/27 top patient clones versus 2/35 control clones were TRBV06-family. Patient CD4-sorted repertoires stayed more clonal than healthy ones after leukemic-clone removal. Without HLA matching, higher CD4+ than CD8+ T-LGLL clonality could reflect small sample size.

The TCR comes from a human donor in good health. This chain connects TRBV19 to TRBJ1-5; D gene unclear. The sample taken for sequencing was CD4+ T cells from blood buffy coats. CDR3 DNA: TGTGCCAGTAGTAGCCCTAAGGGTCAGCCCCAGCATTTT. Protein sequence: CASSSPKGQPQHF.